The sample holds many counts of the clone carrying this T cell receptor beta chain. Source material was 2 million unsorted PBMCs, stored at -80 °C in RNAlater. By 5'RACE with 10-nucleotide random UMIs, the cDNA was made. One entry per CDR3 protein, called by TCRdb with MiXCR from the 5' RACE reads. The repertoire holds more than 45,000 distinct CDR3 sequences, with about 9.3% as singletons. This sample is part of a study of neurological immune-mediated disorders. CDR3 length: 17 amino acids. The germline V gene encodes CDR1 SGHDT and CDR2 YYEEEE. V shed 0 bases, J shed 7 bases, and the junction held 10 bases outside the gene matches.

This TCR was recovered from a woman aged 40 to 55 with HTLV-1-associated myelopathy (HAM/TSP). The sample taken for sequencing was PBMCs. The chain links TRBV5-6 to TRBJ1-6; 7 nucleotides align to TRBD1. This CDR3 is CASSLARGGGLNSPLHF. The CDR3 nucleotides are TGTGCCAGCAGCTTGGCACGAGGGGGCGGGTTGAATTCACCCCTCCACTTT.